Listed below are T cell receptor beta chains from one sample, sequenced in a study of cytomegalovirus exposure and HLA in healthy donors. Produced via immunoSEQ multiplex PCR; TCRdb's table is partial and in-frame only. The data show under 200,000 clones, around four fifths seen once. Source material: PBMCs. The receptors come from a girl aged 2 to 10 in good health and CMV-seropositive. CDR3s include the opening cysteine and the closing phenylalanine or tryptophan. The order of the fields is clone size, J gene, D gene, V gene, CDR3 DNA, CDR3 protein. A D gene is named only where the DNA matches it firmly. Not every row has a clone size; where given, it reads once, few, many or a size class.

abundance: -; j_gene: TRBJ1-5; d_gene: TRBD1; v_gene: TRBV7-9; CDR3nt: TGTGCCAGCAGCCGCGACAGGGTTGTTCAGCCCCAGCATTTT; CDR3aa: CASSRDRVVQPQHF
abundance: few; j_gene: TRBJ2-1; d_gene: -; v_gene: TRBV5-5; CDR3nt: TGTGCCAGCAGCTATAAGGTTCTCGCGGTTCAGTTCTTC; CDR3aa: CASSYKVLAVQFF
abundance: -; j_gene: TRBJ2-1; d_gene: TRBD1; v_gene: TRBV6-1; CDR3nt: TGTGCCAGCATGACAGGGATCCCCTACAATGAGCAGTTCTTC; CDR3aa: CASMTGIPYNEQFF
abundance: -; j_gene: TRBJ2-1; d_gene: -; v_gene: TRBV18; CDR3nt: TGTGCCAGCTCACCACCATCGGGACTTGGTGAGCAGTTCTTC; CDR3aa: CASSPPSGLGEQFF
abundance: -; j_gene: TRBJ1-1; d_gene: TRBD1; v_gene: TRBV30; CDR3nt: TGTGCCTGGGGGACAGGGGGCGATGACACTGAAGCTTTCTTT; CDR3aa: CAWGTGGDDTEAFF
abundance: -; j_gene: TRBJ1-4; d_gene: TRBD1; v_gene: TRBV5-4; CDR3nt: TGTGCCAGCAGCTTGTTAGAACAGGGGGGGAGTGAAAAACTGTTTTTT; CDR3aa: CASSLLEQGGSEKLFF
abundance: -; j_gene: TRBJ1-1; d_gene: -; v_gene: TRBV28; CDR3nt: TGTGCCAGCAGTGCAGGGGTGAACACTGAAGCTTTCTTT; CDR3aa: CASSAGVNTEAFF
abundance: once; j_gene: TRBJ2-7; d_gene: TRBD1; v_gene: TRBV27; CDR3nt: TGTGCCAGCAGTTTCCGGACAGGGAGCTCCTACGAGCAGTACTTC; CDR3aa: CASSFRTGSSYEQYF
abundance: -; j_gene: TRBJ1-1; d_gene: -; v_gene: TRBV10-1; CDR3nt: TGCGCCGTTACCTCCGGGGACTCGACTGAAGCTTTCTTT; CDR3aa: CAVTSGDSTEAFF
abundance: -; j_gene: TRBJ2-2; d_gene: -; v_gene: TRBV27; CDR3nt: TGTGCCAGCAGCGACAGGAACACCGGGGAGCTGTTTTTT; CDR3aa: CASSDRNTGELFF
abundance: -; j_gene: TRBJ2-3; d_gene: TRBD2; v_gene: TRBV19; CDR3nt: TGTGCCAGTAGTAGGGAGCGGGAGATGAGCACAGATACGCAGTATTTT; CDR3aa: CASSREREMSTDTQYF
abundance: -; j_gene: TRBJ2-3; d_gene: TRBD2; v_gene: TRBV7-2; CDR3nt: TGTGCCAGCAGCAACGGGACTAGGTATAGCACAGATACGCAGTATTTT; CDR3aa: CASSNGTRYSTDTQYF
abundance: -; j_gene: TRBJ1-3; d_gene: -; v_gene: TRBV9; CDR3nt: TGTGCCAGCAGCGCCGACAGAGACACCATATATTTT; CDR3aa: CASSADRDTIYF
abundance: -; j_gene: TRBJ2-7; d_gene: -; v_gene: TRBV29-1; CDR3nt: TGCAGCGTTGAACCAAGGCCGCGGGAGCAGTACTTC; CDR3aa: CSVEPRPREQYF
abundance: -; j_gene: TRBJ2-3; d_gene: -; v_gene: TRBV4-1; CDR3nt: TGCGCCAGCGGGACTCCCGGTTCCACAGATACGCAGTATTTT; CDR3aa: CASGTPGSTDTQYF
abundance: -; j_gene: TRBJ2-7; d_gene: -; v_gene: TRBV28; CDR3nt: TGTGCCAGCAGTTGGATGCCCGAGACAGGCCTCGTTGACTACGAGCAGTACTTC; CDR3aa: CASSWMPETGLVDYEQYF
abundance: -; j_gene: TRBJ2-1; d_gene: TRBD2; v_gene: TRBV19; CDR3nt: TGTGCCAGTAGGCCCGGGACTAGCGGGAGTTACCCCTACAATGAGCAGTTCTTC; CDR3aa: CASRPGTSGSYPYNEQFF
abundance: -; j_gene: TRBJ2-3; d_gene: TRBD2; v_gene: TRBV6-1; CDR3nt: TGTGCCAGCAGTGAAAGTCTGGGAGGGACAGATACGCAGTATTTT; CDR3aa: CASSESLGGTDTQYF
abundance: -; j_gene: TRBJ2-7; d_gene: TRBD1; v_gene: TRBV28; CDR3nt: TGTGCCAGCAGTCAGATTCAGGGGGCCCGGCTCCAGTACTTC; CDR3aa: CASSQIQGARLQYF
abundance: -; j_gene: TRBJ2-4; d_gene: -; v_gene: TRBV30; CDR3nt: TGTGCCTGGAGTATCGGTCTAGACGGCCCCAAAAACATTCAGTACTTC; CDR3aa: CAWSIGLDGPKNIQYF
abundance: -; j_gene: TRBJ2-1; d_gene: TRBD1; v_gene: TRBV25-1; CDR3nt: TGTGCCAGCAGACCGGGACAGGGGGCGCGGGAATCCTACAATGAGCAGTTCTTC; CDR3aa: CASRPGQGARESYNEQFF
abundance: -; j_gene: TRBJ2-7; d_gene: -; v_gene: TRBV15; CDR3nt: TGTGCCACCAGCAGAGGGGGGGGGCGCAGGAACGAGCAGTACTTC; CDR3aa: CATSRGGGRRNEQYF
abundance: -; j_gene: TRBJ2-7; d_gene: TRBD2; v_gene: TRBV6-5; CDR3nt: TGTGCCAGCAGCAGTACTAGCGGGAGTTTCTACGAGCAGTACTTC; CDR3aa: CASSSTSGSFYEQYF
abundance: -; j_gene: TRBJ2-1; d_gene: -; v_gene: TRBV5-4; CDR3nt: TGTGCCAGCAGCTTGGGGTCGCAACAACCCAATGAGCAGTTCTTC; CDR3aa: CASSLGSQQPNEQFF
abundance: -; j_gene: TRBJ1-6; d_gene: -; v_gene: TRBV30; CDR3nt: TGTGCCTGGACTCTGCGGCGAAGCTCCTATAATTCACCCCTCCACTTT; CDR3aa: CAWTLRRSSYNSPLHF
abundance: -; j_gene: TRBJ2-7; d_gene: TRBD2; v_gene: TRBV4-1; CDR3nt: TGCGCCAGCAGCCCCTCCCCGCGGGGGGATTACGAGCAGTACTTC; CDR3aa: CASSPSPRGDYEQYF
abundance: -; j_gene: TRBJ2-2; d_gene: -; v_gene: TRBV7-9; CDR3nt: TGTGCCAGCAGCTCCCTGGAGGGGGAGCTGTTTTTT; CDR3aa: CASSSLEGELFF